This TCR beta chain was sequenced in a study of blood T cell repertoires in COVID-19. Turning to the study itself: Samples taken during acute and convalescent COVID-19 were collected in the United States, Italy and Spain. Sources were T cells, B-cell-depleted T cells, or PBMCs; the material itself was cDNA or gDNA.

The authors' processing: By means of reference gene primer amplification, nucleated cell counts were estimated. Assay: immunoSEQ multiplex PCR; the TCRdb copy retains only in-frame clones and omits some. D and trimming come from the DNA, and the V and J calls and clone size come from that table. Of roughly 240,000 clones in the sample, around 86% were seen once. The clonotype comes from a woman in her twenties or thirties who had recovered from COVID-19. The sample was peripheral blood.

This CDR3 is CASSQSGQGVALGGYTF. DNA of the CDR3: TGCGCCAGCAGCCAATCGGGACAGGGGGTCGCCTTGGGGGGCTACACCTTC. This sequence joins TRBV4-1 and TRBJ1-2, with 11 positions matching TRBD1. CDR3 size: 17 residues. The V and J ends lost 2 bases and 8 bases, in that order; junction bases with no gene match: 13. Germline assignment: CDR1 MGHRA and CDR2 YSYEKL.